The rows below give T cell receptor beta chains drawn from one sample of a study of blood T cell repertoires in COVID-19. Method: immunoSEQ multiplex PCR; TCRdb's copy keeps in-frame clones and lacks some. Among around 150,000 clones, over 85% were seen once, and the ten largest hold roughly 4.5%. Sequencing was carried out using peripheral blood. These TCRs come from a woman in her fifties or sixties with acute or convalescent COVID-19. CDR3s include the opening cysteine and the closing phenylalanine or tryptophan. The order of the fields is J gene, V gene, clone size, D gene, CDR3 DNA, CDR3 protein. The D gene is left open where the match is weak. The size of a clone is reported for some rows only, either as once, few or many, or as a class for expanded clones.

TRBJ1-2 TRBV28 NA NA TGTGCCAGCAGTTTGACATTCTATGGCTACACCTTC CASSLTFYGYTF
TRBJ1-6 TRBV30 NA NA TGTGCCTGGAACGGAGGGGATAATTCACCCCTCCACTTT CAWNGGDNSPLHF
TRBJ1-5 TRBV7-8 NA TRBD1 TGTGCCAGCAGCTTGTACAGGGGAGACCAGCCCCAGCATTTT CASSLYRGDQPQHF
TRBJ1-5 TRBV2 NA NA TGTGCCAGCAGTGAAACGGGGGGCAGCAATCAGCCCCAGCATTTT CASSETGGSNQPQHF
TRBJ1-1 TRBV6-5 NA NA TGTGCCTGTATGGGGGCAAAAACTGAAGCTTTCTTT CACMGAKTEAFF
TRBJ2-3 TRBV19 NA TRBD1 TGTGCCAGTAGTATCCGACAGGGGACAGATACGCAGTATTTT CASSIRQGTDTQYF
TRBJ1-2 TRBV27 NA TRBD1 TGTGCCAGCAGCTTGACAGGGGACTATGGCTACACCTTC CASSLTGDYGYTF
TRBJ1-1 TRBV12-5 NA TRBD1 TGTGCTAGTGGTTTGGTACTGGGACAGGGGTACACTGAAGCTTTCTTT CASGLVLGQGYTEAFF
TRBJ2-1 TRBV2 NA TRBD2 TGTGCCACTGGAGCGGGGGGAACTTACAATGAGCAGTTCTTC CATGAGGTYNEQFF
TRBJ1-5 TRBV7-2 NA NA TGTGCCAGCAGCTTAGTAGGGGCGTCTAGCAATCAGCCCCAGCATTTT CASSLVGASSNQPQHF
TRBJ1-5 TRBV10-2 NA NA TGCGCCAGCGGCGAGGTAAATCAGCCCCAGCATTTT CASGEVNQPQHF
TRBJ2-3 TRBV30 once TRBD2 TGTGCCTGGAGTGTACTCCGGACTAGCGGGGGGGACGATACGCAGTATTTT CAWSVLRTSGGDDTQYF
TRBJ2-1 TRBV19 NA NA TGTGCCAGTAGTATTGAGGCAGAGCAGTTCTTC CASSIEAEQFF
TRBJ1-1 TRBV7-2 NA TRBD1 TGTGCCAGCAGCCGGGACAGGGGGGTTACTGAAGCTTTCTTT CASSRDRGVTEAFF
TRBJ1-1 TRBV6-5 NA NA TGTGCCAGCAACACCTTTGGGGGGACCACTGAAGCTTTCTTT CASNTFGGTTEAFF
TRBJ1-1 TRBV12-3/TRBV12-4 NA NA TGTGCCAGCACCGCGGGCGGATCTGAAGCTTTCTTT CASTAGGSEAFF
TRBJ1-3 TRBV11-2 NA TRBD1 TGTGCCAGCAGCTCCCGGGACAGGAGCTCTGGAAACACCATATATTTT CASSSRDRSSGNTIYF
TRBJ1-1 TRBV4-1 NA NA TGCGCCAGCAGCCAAGACGGTGTGGCTTTCTTT CASSQDGVAFF
TRBJ1-2 TRBV5-1 NA TRBD1 TGCGCCAGCAGCTGGCAGGGGGCTGATGGCTACACCTTC CASSWQGADGYTF
TRBJ2-2 TRBV11-2 NA TRBD1 TGTGCCAGCAGTCCGGACAGGGCTAACACCGGGGAGCTGTTTTTT CASSPDRANTGELFF
TRBJ2-1 TRBV5-1 NA TRBD1 TGCGCCAGCAGCTTCCTGGACAGGGACGTGAATGAGCAGTTCTTC CASSFLDRDVNEQFF
TRBJ1-2 TRBV9 NA NA TGTGCCAGCAGCGACAGGGTAAACTATGGCTACACCTTC CASSDRVNYGYTF
TRBJ1-2 TRBV3-1/TRBV3-2 once NA TGTGCCAGCAGCACTCCCTCGGGAGGGTATGGCTACACCTTC CASSTPSGGYGYTF
TRBJ2-7 TRBV27 NA TRBD1 TGTGCCAGCTGGACAGGCTCCTACGAGCAGTACTTC CASWTGSYEQYF
TRBJ2-7 TRBV28 once TRBD1 TGTGCCAGCAGTTTTAGGGGACAGGGGGCGGGGGAGCAGTACTTC CASSFRGQGAGEQYF
TRBJ1-2 TRBV20-1 NA NA TGCAGTGCTCTTGGGGGGGAGGGCTACACCTTC CSALGGEGYTF
TRBJ2-7 TRBV5-1 once NA TGCGCCAGCAGCTTGGAGTCAGCGGACTATCGCTACGAGCAGTACTTC CASSLESADYRYEQYF
TRBJ2-5 TRBV2 NA TRBD1 TGTGCCAGCCTTGGGGACAGGGGGTTGCAAGAGACCCAGTACTTC CASLGDRGLQETQYF
TRBJ2-1 TRBV7-3 few TRBD1 TGTGCCAGCAGCTCGGGACAGTACAATGAGCAGTTCTTC CASSSGQYNEQFF
TRBJ1-2 TRBV12-3/TRBV12-4 NA TRBD1 TGTGCCAGCAGCGACCGGGACAGGGGCTACACCTTC CASSDRDRGYTF
TRBJ1-6 TRBV4-1 NA NA TGCGCCAGCAGCCAAGAAACGGGACTGGGAGGGTCACCCCTCCACTTT CASSQETGLGGSPLHF
TRBJ2-7 TRBV11-1 once TRBD2 TGTGCCAGCAGCCCGTCCGAGACTAGCAACTACGAGCAGTACTTC CASSPSETSNYEQYF
TRBJ2-2 TRBV7-6 NA TRBD2 TGTGCCAGCAGCTTAGTGGGTAGCGGGAGTTACGGGGAGCTGTTTTTT CASSLVGSGSYGELFF